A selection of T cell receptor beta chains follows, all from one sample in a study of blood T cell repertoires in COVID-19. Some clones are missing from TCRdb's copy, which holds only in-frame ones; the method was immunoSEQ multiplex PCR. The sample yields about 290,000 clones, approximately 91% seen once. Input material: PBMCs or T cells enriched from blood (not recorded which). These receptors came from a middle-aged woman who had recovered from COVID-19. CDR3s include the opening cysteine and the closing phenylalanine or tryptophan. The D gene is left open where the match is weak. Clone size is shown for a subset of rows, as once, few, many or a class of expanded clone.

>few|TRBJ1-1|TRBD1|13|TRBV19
TGTGCCAGTAGTATCGCGGGGACAGCCGAAGCTTTCTTT
CASSIAGTAEAFF
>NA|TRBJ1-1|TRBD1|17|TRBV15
TGTGCCACCAGCAGTTCGTCACAGGGGGCGAAGGGCACTGAAGCTTTCTTT
CATSSSSQGAKGTEAFF
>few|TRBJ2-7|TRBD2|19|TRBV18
TGTGCCAGCTCACCATTGTCAGGGGCCCTCAGCGGGAGCTCCTACGAGCAGTACTTC
CASSPLSGALSGSSYEQYF
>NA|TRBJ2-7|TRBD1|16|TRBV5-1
TGCGCCAGCAGCTGGGGACAGGGCGGTAGCTCCTACGAGCAGTACTTC
CASSWGQGGSSYEQYF
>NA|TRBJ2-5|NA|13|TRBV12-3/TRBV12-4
TGTGCCAGCAGTTTGGAGGAGGCAGAGACCCAGTACTTC
CASSLEEAETQYF
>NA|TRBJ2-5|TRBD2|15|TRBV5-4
TGTGCCAGCACCTTGGGCGGTAGCGGGAAAGAGACCCAGTACTTC
CASTLGGSGKETQYF
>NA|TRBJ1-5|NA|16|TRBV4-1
TGCGCCAGCAGCCAACAGGTTTTGGGTAGCAATCAGCCCCAGCATTTT
CASSQQVLGSNQPQHF
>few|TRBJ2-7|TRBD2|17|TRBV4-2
TGTGCCAGCAGCCAAGTAGGCAACGGGGGGAGCTCCTACGAGCAGTACTTC
CASSQVGNGGSSYEQYF
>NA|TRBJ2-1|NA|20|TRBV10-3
TGTGCCATCAGTGAGTCGGAGGGAGGTAGCGGAGGTCCTTTTGACAATGAGCAGTTCTTC
CAISESEGGSGGPFDNEQFF
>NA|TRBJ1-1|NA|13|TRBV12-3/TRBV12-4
TGTGCCAGCAGTTTCAGTGTGAACACTGAAGCTTTCTTT
CASSFSVNTEAFF
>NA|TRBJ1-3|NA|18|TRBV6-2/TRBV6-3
TGTGCCAGCAGTCTGGGAAGCGGCAGAGCGATCTCTGGAAACACCATATATTTT
CASSLGSGRAISGNTIYF
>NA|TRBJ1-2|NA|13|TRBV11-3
TGTGCCAGCAGCGGGCGCGACCTGGGCGGCTACACCTTC
CASSGRDLGGYTF
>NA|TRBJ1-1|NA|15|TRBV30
TGTGCCTGGGCGCCAGTTGGGGGGATTGACACTGAAGCTTTCTTT
CAWAPVGGIDTEAFF
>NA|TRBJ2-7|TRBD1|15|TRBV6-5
TGTGCCAGCAGACAAGGAACAGGGGGTACGTACGAGCAGTACTTC
CASRQGTGGTYEQYF
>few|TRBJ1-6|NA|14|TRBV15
TGTGCCACAACTCGTACTTCCTATAATTCACCCCTCCACTTT
CATTRTSYNSPLHF
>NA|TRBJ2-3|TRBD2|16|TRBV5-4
TGTGCCAGCAGCCCGGGGGGTGCGGGGAGAAAAGATACGCAGTATTTT
CASSPGGAGRKDTQYF
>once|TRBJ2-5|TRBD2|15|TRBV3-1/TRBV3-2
TGTGCCAGCAGCCAATACACTAGCGGGAAACAGACCCAGTACTTC
CASSQYTSGKQTQYF
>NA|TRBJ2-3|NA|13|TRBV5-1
TGCGCCAGCAGCTTCCTAGGCACAGATACGCAGTATTTT
CASSFLGTDTQYF
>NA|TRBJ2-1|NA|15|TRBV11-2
TGTGCCAGCAGCTTAGAGCGGGGCCCCTACAATGAGCAGTTCTTC
CASSLERGPYNEQFF
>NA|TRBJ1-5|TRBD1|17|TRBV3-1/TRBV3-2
TGTGCCAGCAGCCAAGCCGGGACAGGGGGCGCGGGGCAGCCCCAGCATTTT
CASSQAGTGGAGQPQHF
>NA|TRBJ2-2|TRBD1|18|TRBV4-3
TGCGCCAGCAGCCAAGAGAGAGACAGGGGGCTGGTGACCGGGGAGCTGTTTTTT
CASSQERDRGLVTGELFF
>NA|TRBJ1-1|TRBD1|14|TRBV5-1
TGCGCCAGCAGCTCCCAGGGGGCTTGGACTGAAGCTTTCTTT
CASSSQGAWTEAFF
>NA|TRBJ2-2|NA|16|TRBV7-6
TGTGCCAGCAGCTTAGGAACAGGGGAGGTCTCCGGGGAGCTGTTTTTT
CASSLGTGEVSGELFF
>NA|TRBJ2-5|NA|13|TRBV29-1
TGCAGCGTTGATCGAGCGGCGGGAGAGACCCAGTACTTC
CSVDRAAGETQYF
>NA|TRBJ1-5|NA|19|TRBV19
TGTGCCAGTAGTATGGTTTATGGGGGGGGTCTGCGCAGCAATCAGCCCCAGCATTTT
CASSMVYGGGLRSNQPQHF
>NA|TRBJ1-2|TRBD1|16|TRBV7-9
TGTGCCAGCAGCCTCTTACAAGACAGGGGGTTATACGGCTACACCTTC
CASSLLQDRGLYGYTF
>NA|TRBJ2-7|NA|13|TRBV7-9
TGTGCCAGCAGCTTAGCGGGGGGAATCAAGCAGTACTTC
CASSLAGGIKQYF
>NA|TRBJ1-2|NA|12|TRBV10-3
TGTGCCACTCGGAGTGCCGATAATGGCTACACCTTC
CATRSADNGYTF
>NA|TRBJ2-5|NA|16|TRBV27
TGTGCCAGCAGTTTAATTCAGGGCAGGGGACAAGAGACCCAGTACTTC
CASSLIQGRGQETQYF
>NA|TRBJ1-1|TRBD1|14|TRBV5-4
TGTGCCAGCAATATTAAGGGGGCGAACACTGAAGCTTTCTTT
CASNIKGANTEAFF
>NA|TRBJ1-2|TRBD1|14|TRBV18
TGTGCCAGCTCACCGGACAGGGGACCCTATGGCTACACCTTC
CASSPDRGPYGYTF
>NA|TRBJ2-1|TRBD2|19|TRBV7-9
TGTGCCAGCAGCTTATTTGTCCTAGCGGGAGGGCGCACCTACAATGAGCAGTTCTTC
CASSLFVLAGGRTYNEQFF
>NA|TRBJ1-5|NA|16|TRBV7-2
TGTGCCAGCAGCTTAGCGGGGGCGACTAGCAATCAGCCCCAGCATTTT
CASSLAGATSNQPQHF
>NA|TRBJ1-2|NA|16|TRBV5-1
TGCGCCAGCAGCTTGGCCCCAGGGGCGCAGGACTATGGCTACACCTTC
CASSLAPGAQDYGYTF
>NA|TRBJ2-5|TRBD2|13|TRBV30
TGTGCCTGGAAGACTAGCGGGGGCGAGACCCAGTACTTC
CAWKTSGGETQYF
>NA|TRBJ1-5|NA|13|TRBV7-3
TGTGCCAGCACCGGGGGGGGCGGACAGCCCCAGCATTTT
CASTGGGGQPQHF
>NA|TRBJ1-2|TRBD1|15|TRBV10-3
TGTGCCATCAGTGCTGGGACAGGGGGGATCTATGGCTACACCTTC
CAISAGTGGIYGYTF
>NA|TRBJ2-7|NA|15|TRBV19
TGTGCCAGTAGTACGGCCGGGAGCAAATCCTACGAGCAGTACTTC
CASSTAGSKSYEQYF
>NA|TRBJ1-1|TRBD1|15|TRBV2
TGTGCCAGCAGTGCGCGGACAGGGATGAACACTGAAGCTTTCTTT
CASSARTGMNTEAFF
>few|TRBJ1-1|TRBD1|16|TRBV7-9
TGTGCCAGCAGCTCCCAAGAGGGGGCGGTGGAGACTGAAGCTTTCTTT
CASSSQEGAVETEAFF
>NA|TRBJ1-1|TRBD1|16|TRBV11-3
TGTGCCAGCAGCTTAGCTAGAGGACAGGGGTTCACTGAAGCTTTCTTT
CASSLARGQGFTEAFF
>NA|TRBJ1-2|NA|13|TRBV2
TGTGCCAGCAGTGAGGACAGAAACTATGGCTACACCTTC
CASSEDRNYGYTF
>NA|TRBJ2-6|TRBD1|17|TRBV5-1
TGCGCCAGCAGGGAGAGGACAGGGGGCCCTGGGGCCAACGTCCTGACTTTC
CASRERTGGPGANVLTF
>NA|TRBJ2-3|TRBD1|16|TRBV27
TGTGCCAGCAGTCCCCAGGGACAGGGGAGCACAGATACGCAGTATTTT
CASSPQGQGSTDTQYF
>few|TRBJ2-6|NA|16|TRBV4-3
TGCGCCAGCAGCCAAGTCCTAGTCTCTGGGGCCAACGTCCTGACTTTC
CASSQVLVSGANVLTF
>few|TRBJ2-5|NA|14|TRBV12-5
TGTGCTAGTGGTTTGGGGCAGGAGGAAGAGACCCAGTACTTC
CASGLGQEEETQYF
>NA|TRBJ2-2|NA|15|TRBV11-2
TGTGCCAGCAGCTTGCTAGCCGAAAACACCGGGGAGCTGTTTTTT
CASSLLAENTGELFF
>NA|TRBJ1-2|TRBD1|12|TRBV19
TGTGCCAGTAGGGACAGGGGCTATGGCTACACCTTC
CASRDRGYGYTF
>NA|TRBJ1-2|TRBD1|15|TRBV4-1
TGCGCCAGCAGCCAAGATGGGACAGGGATGGATGGCTACACCTTC
CASSQDGTGMDGYTF
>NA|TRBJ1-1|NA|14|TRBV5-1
TGCGCCAGCAGCTTGGTCTCGTTGAACACTGAAGCTTTCTTT
CASSLVSLNTEAFF
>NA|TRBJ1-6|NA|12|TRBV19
TGTGCCAGTAGTGTACGCGGGGCACCCCTCCACTTT
CASSVRGAPLHF
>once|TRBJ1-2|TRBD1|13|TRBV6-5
TGTGCCAGCAGCTCAGGGGGAATGGGTGGCTACACCTTC
CASSSGGMGGYTF
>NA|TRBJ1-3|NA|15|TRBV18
TGTGCCAGCTCATTACGGGAGCGGTCTGGAAACACCATATATTTT
CASSLRERSGNTIYF